This T cell receptor beta chain came from a study of blood T cells in healthy people across ages. General study findings and limits: TCR beta diversity correlated strongly with naive T cell percentage.

The use of a sample-barcoded 5' primer and a J-beta primer mix characterized a second PCR of 7 to 11 cycles. TCRdb fed the 5' RACE reads into MiXCR, producing one record per CDR3 protein. The table has about 640,000 distinct CDR3 sequences, roughly three fifths seen once; the top ten hold over 30%. A word on this clonotype: Its target is not known.

The germline V gene encodes CDR1 SEHNR and CDR2 FQNEAQ (reference sequence). V was shortened by 5 bases and J by 4 bases, with 14 bases between the two germline ends. The CDR3 loop spans 14 amino acids. The sequence was collected from a man aged 55 to 70 in good health. The V call is TRBV7-9, the J call TRBJ1-2; unclear D gene. The specimen was blood. This CDR3 is CASSVGYLVYGYTF. The CDR3 nucleotides are TGTGCCAGCAGCGTGGGGTACCTGGTCTATGGCTACACCTTC.